The present entry profiles one TCR beta chain with its context. V lost 2 bases, J lost 8 bases, and 5 bases stayed unmatched. This CDR3 region has 15 residues. In germline, CDR1 is SGDLS, CDR2 YYNGEE. This specimen comes from a study of shared clonotypes between healthy human individuals. In the original analysis: Junction-only sequences without quality scores came from ImmunoSEQ, so filtering differed. Produced via immunoSEQ multiplex PCR; TCRdb's table is partial and in-frame only. V, J and clone size derive from that table, while D and trimming were established from the DNA sequence. The profile shows 1.5 million to 1.9 million clones, 98% of them singletons.

Sequenced material: naive CD4+ T cells sorted from blood. Sample subset: CD45RA+ positively selected. This chain uses TRBV9 with TRBJ2-1, with 12 bases lining up with TRBD2. This clonotype was sampled from a young man in good health. The CDR3 loop reads CASSVTSGSVYEQFF. Written as DNA, the CDR3 is TGTGCCAGCAGCGTGACTAGCGGGAGTGTTTATGAGCAGTTCTTC. The variable domain in full, completed from reference TRBV9 and TRBJ2-1, reads DSGVTQTPKHLITATGQRVTLRCSPRSGDLSVYWYQQSLDQGLQFLIQYYNGEERAKGNILERFSAQQFPDLHSELNLSSLELGDSALYFCASSVTSGSVYEQFFGPGTRLTVL.